This T cell receptor (beta chain) is drawn from a study of blood T cell repertoires in COVID-19. With V trimmed by 5 bases and J by 4 bases, 9 bases remained unmatched. This CDR3 has 15 amino acids. CDR1 SEHNR and CDR2 FQNEAQ come from the germline V gene (reference sequence). Original processing methods: Scientists estimated how many nucleated cells there were by amplifying reference gene primers. This table comes from immunoSEQ multiplex PCR, and its TCRdb copy is limited to in-frame clones, with some not included. That table gives V, J and clone size, and the DNA gave D and trimming. The top ten hold 3.4% of the sample, which has about 240,000 clones, around 84% seen once.

Sequenced material: peripheral blood. The clonotype comes from a woman aged 18-29 years with acute or convalescent COVID-19. The V and J genes are TRBV7-9 and TRBJ2-7, with 9 bases lining up with TRBD1. CDR3 residues: CASSPTTGGKYEQYF. The CDR3 bases are TGTGCCAGCAGCCCGACTACAGGGGGCAAGTACGAGCAGTACTTC. The whole variable domain, remainder taken from reference TRBV7-9 and TRBJ2-7, is DTGVSQNPRHKITKRGQNVTFRCDPISEHNRLYWYRQTLGQGPEFLTYFQNEAQLEKSRLLSDRFSAERPKGSFSTLEIQRTEQGDSAMYLCASSPTTGGKYEQYFGPGTRLTVT.